One sample yielded the 4 T cell receptor beta chains listed below, sequenced in a study of blood T cells in healthy people across ages. Through a sample-barcoded 5' primer and a J-beta primer mix, a second PCR was run for 7 to 11 cycles. TCRdb used MiXCR to reprocess the 5' RACE reads, holding one entry per CDR3 protein. The sample has some 640,000 distinct CDR3 sequences, under 30% seen once. The sequencing input was blood. Receptors originate from a woman aged 80 or older in good health.

In the case of this clonotype: Given a much more abundant clone one base away, this may be a read error. The genes are TRBV15 and TRBJ1-2, with D hard to call. The CDR3 loop spans 16 amino acids. Germline CDR1 and CDR2: LNHNV and YYDKDF (reference sequence). CDR3 coding DNA: TGTACCACCAGCCCCTTTAACCCCGAGAGCGCCTATGGCTACACCTTC. It yields the protein CTTSPFNPESAYGYTF.

A note on this clonotype: The CDR3 does not close with the conserved phenylalanine or tryptophan, likely indicating a read error. The chain combines TRBV4-2 with TRBJ1-5; no clear D gene. This CDR3 contains 15 residues. V dropped 4 bases and J dropped 0 bases, with 10 bases sitting between them. The V gene's germline CDR1 is LGHNA and CDR2 YNFKEQ. This chain's CDR3 is CASSPSDYSNQPQHV. DNA of the CDR3: TGTGCCAGCAGCCCGTCAGATTATAGCAATCAGCCCCAGCATGTT.

The V and J genes are TRBV12-3 or TRBV12-4 and TRBJ2-1; D could derive from TRBD1 or TRBD2 (5 bases each). Trimming took off 3 bases at V and 12 bases at J, with 15 bases between the two ends. This CDR3 region has 13 residues. The CDR3 nucleotides read TGTGCCAGCAGTTTTAATGTGGGGGATTCGCAGTTCTTC. It codes for CASSFNVGDSQFF.

On this clonotype itself: This may stem from a read error, because a much larger clone lies one nucleotide away. This chain links TRBV18 with TRBJ2-1, with D maybe TRBD1 (5 bases). The J call could be wrong; TRBJ2-7 is a better fit for the DNA end. Germline V lookup: CDR1 KGHSH, CDR2 LQKENI. This CDR3 is 15 amino acids long. CDR3 in DNA: TGTGCCAGCTCACCAGTAGGGGATACCTACAATGAGCAGTACTTC. Its protein is CASSPVGDTYNEQYF.